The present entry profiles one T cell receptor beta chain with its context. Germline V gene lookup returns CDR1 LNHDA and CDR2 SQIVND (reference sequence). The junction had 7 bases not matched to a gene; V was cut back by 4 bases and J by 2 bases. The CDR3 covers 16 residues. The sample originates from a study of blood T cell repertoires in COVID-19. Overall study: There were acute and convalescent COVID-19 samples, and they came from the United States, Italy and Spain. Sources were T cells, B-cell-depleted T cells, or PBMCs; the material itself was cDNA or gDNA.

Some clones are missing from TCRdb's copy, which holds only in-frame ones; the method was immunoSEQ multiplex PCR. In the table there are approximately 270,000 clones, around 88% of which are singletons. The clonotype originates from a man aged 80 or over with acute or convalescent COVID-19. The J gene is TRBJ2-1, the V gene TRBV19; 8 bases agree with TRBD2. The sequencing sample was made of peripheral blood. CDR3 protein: CASSTLNSGAYNEQFF. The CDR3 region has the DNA TGTGCCAGTAGTACCCTGAATAGCGGGGCCTACAATGAGCAGTTCTTC.